These 29 T cell receptor beta chains share one sample of origin, sequenced in a study of shared clonotypes between healthy human individuals (TCRdb year 2020). The library was built by means of the immunoSEQ multiplex PCR assay. Entries here come from immuneACCESS through TCRdb and include only in-frame sequences with V and J called. Some clones fail to appear in such tables; in the studies checked, an unresolved V gene covers under half of the shortfall, and the cause of the remainder is unknown. Here the sample has roughly 2.2 million clones; 85% to 95% occur a single time. 0.3% to 0.4% of the sample is taken by the ten largest. Sequencing was done on a sample of naive CD4+ T cells from PBMCs. This sample's cell subset or site label indicates: CD45RA+ positively selected. These receptors all stem from a man younger than 35 in good health. Some clones in this sample may be carry-over from other donors' samples.

In nucleotides, the CDR3 is TGTGCCAGCAGCCACGGGGACAGGGGCCATGGCTACACCTTC. Translation: CASSHGDRGHGYTF. The V gene is TRBV7-9, the J gene TRBJ1-2; TRBD1 agrees at 10 bases. Germline-derived CDR1 and CDR2 are SEHNR and FQNEAQ (reference sequence). The V gene end was trimmed by 5 bases and the J gene end by 6 bases; junction bases not matched to a gene: 6. The CDR3 consists of 14 residues.

This clone was picked up one time. This sequence joins TRBV6-5 and TRBJ2-3; D remains unclear. The length of the CDR3 is 13 residues. Germline V gene sequence: CDR1 MNHEY, CDR2 SVGAGI. Trimming pared 6 bases from V and 3 bases from J, leaving 10 bases between. CDR3 bases: TGTGCCAGCAGCCAACCTCGTACAGATACGCAGTATTTT. Its translation: CASSQPRTDTQYF.

The rearrangement links TRBV28 to TRBJ2-1; 9 bases map to TRBD2. This CDR3 contains 16 residues. Per germline, CDR1 MDHEN and CDR2 SYDVKM. Unmatched junction bases numbered 12, after V lost 9 bases and J lost 3 bases. CDR3 residues: CASRSLGTSFYNEQFF. CDR3 DNA: TGTGCCAGTAGAAGCCTAGGGACTAGCTTCTACAATGAGCAGTTCTTC.

This CDR3 is CASSLAGRGGTDTQYF. CDR3 DNA sequence: TGTGCCAGCAGCTTAGCCGGGAGGGGGGGCACAGATACGCAGTATTTT. The genes are TRBV5-6 and TRBJ2-3; TRBD2 matches 8 bases. Germline trimming cut 2 bases from V and 1 base from J; bases unmatched to any gene: 6. This CDR3 has 16 residues. Germline CDR1 reads SGHDT; CDR2 reads YYEEEE.

This chain joins TRBV5-6 and TRBJ1-3; a weak D match, TRBD1 (5 bases). This CDR3 is built from 15 residues. The germline V gene has CDR1 SGHDT and CDR2 YYEEEE. Trimming shortened V by 1 base and J by 1 base, and 9 bases separated the two germline ends. The CDR3 DNA follows: TGTGCCAGCAGCTTGCGGGGGGAGTCTGGAAACACCATATATTTT. Amino acid sequence: CASSLRGESGNTIYF.

This chain links TRBV30 with TRBJ1-4; D remains unclear. Trimming cost V 2 bases and J 8 bases, with 12 bases left between them. Germline CDR1 is GTSNPN and CDR2 is SVGIG (reference sequence). This CDR3 has 13 amino acids. Here the CDR3 reads CAWSYQLGEKLFF. CDR3 in DNA: TGTGCCTGGAGTTACCAACTTGGGGAAAAACTGTTTTTT.

CDR3 nucleotides: TGTGCCGCCTCGGGACAGGGGGCCCGAGGCTACACCTTC. This sequence encodes CAASGQGARGYTF. V usage is TRBV19 and J usage is TRBJ1-2, with 12 bases matching TRBD1. The J segment lost 8 bases and the V segment lost 11 bases, leaving 9 bases of the junction unmatched. From germline, CDR1 is LNHDA and CDR2 SQIVND (reference sequence). CDR3 length equals 13 residues.

This chain joins TRBV7-2 and TRBJ2-3; 9 bases are shared with TRBD2. The CDR3 covers 15 residues. Trimming cost V 5 bases and J 4 bases; bases outside gene matches: 7. Germline V gene sequence: CDR1 SGHTA, CDR2 FQGNSA. The CDR3 loop is CASSPSSGDADTQYF. DNA of the CDR3: TGTGCCAGCAGCCCTTCTAGCGGGGACGCAGATACGCAGTATTTT.

V is TRBV6-5 and J is TRBJ1-6; no firm D call. Germline-derived CDR1 and CDR2 are MNHEY and SVGAGI. CDR3 size: 15 residues. V shed 2 bases and J shed 5 bases, with 10 bases lying between them. CDR3 bases: TGTGCCAGCAGTTACCGGGCCATGGATAATTCACCCCTCCACTTT. It translates to CASSYRAMDNSPLHF.

The chain joins TRBV13 to TRBJ2-1; weak D call: TRBD2 (6 bases). Germline assignment: CDR1 PRHDT and CDR2 FYEKMQ (reference sequence). The length of the CDR3 is 16 residues. V was cut by 1 base and J by 2 bases, with 12 bases left in between. CDR3 nucleotide sequence: TGTGCCAGCAGCTTAGTACCAGCGGGCGCCTACAATGAGCAGTTCTTC. It codes for CASSLVPAGAYNEQFF.

CDR3 bases: TGTGCCAGCAGCATAACAGGGGGCCACGGCTACACCTTC. Amino acids: CASSITGGHGYTF. The gene calls are TRBV11-1 and TRBJ1-2, with 9 bases fitting TRBD1. CDR3 length: 13 amino acids. Germline V CDR1 and CDR2: SGHAT, FQDESV (reference sequence). V gave up 5 bases and J gave up 8 bases; unmatched junction bases: 6.

The chain combines TRBV6-4 with TRBJ1-1; possible D gene TRBD1, 5 bases. With 6 bases removed from V and 4 bases from J, the gap between germline ends came to 12 bases. Germline loops: CDR1 MRHNA, CDR2 SNTAGT. This CDR3 spans 13 amino acids. The DNA of the CDR3 is TGTGCCAGCAGGGACACCCCGGGCACTGAAGCTTTCTTT. It is translated as CASRDTPGTEAFF.

V usage is TRBV5-1 and J usage is TRBJ1-2; D might be TRBD1 (5 bases). Germline CDR1 SGHRS, CDR2 YFSETQ. The CDR3 is 13 amino acids. The V gene lost 4 bases and the J gene lost 8 bases, with 15 bases spanning the gap. CDR3 residues: CASSQEGSGGYTF. The CDR3 DNA follows: TGCGCCAGCAGCCAGGAGGGGAGCGGAGGCTACACCTTC.

The chain links TRBV7-6 to TRBJ2-7; TRBD1 agrees at 7 bases. The CDR3 has 15 residues. After removal of 2 bases from V and 0 bases from J, the junction contained 4 bases not matched to a gene. Germline lookup yields CDR1 SGHVS and CDR2 FNYEAQ. CDR3 nucleotides: TGTGCCAGCAGCTTATTACAGGGGAACTCCTACGAGCAGTACTTC. It yields the protein CASSLLQGNSYEQYF.

The rearrangement uses TRBV28 and TRBJ1-2; D gene ambiguous. Germline V gene data show CDR1 as MDHEN and CDR2 as SYDVKM. This CDR3 comprises 15 residues. Between the trimmed V and J ends, which lost 6 bases and 4 bases, there was a span of 18 bases. The CDR3 DNA reads as TGTGCCAGCAGCCCCGGCCGAGGAGAGATCTATGGCTACACCTTC. Its protein product is CASSPGRGEIYGYTF.

In DNA, the CDR3 is TGTGCCTGGAGTTTTGGAGGGACAACCGAAAAACTGTTTTTT. Protein sequence: CAWSFGGTTEKLFF. The chain links TRBV30 to TRBJ1-4, with D tentatively TRBD1 (6 bases). The CDR3 covers 14 residues. In germline, CDR1 is GTSNPN, CDR2 SVGIG (reference sequence). The V and J ends lost 2 bases and 8 bases respectively, with 15 bases between them. Full variable domain (rest looked up from reference TRBV30 and TRBJ1-4): SQTIHQWPATLVQPVGSPLSLECTVEGTSNPNLYWYRQAAGRGLQLLFYSVGIGQISSEVPQNLSASRPQDRQFILSSKKLLLSDSGFYLCAWSFGGTTEKLFFGSGTQLSVL.

In this sample, this clone turned up once. Other DNA sequences in the sample encode the same CDR3. The chain links TRBV7-9 to TRBJ2-2; D might be TRBD1 (6 bases). The V end was cut by 0 bases, the J end by 4 bases, with 9 bases between. This CDR3 spans 15 amino acids. In germline, CDR1 is SEHNR, CDR2 FQNEAQ (reference sequence). CDR3 amino acids: CASSLAGGRTGELFF. The CDR3 DNA follows: TGTGCCAGCAGCTTAGCTGGGGGCCGCACCGGGGAGCTGTTTTTT.

The chain employs TRBV5-6 and TRBJ1-1; D gene ambiguous. Germline V CDR1 and CDR2: SGHDT, YYEEEE. This CDR3 comprises 14 residues. Trimming removed 4 bases from V and 0 bases from J, with 10 bases in between. Written as DNA, the CDR3 is TGTGCCAGCAGCAGAACAGCATTGAACACTGAAGCTTTCTTT. Translating it yields CASSRTALNTEAFF.

This chain connects TRBV11-1 to TRBJ2-5; 8 bases line up with TRBD2. After removal of 6 bases from V and 5 bases from J, the junction contained 5 bases not matched to a gene. Per the germline V gene, CDR1 is SGHAT and CDR2 is FQDESV (reference sequence). The CDR3 extends over 13 amino acids. In DNA form, the CDR3 reads TGTGCCAGCAGGGCACTAGCGGTTGAGACCCAGTACTTC. This sequence encodes CASRALAVETQYF.

V and J are TRBV5-4 and TRBJ2-2; D gene ambiguous. V dropped 0 bases and J dropped 5 bases, with 8 bases sitting between them. The V gene's germline CDR1 is SGHNT and CDR2 YYREEE (reference sequence). The length of the CDR3 is 14 residues. The chain's CDR3 is CASSLGGQTGELFF. CDR3 DNA: TGTGCCAGCAGCTTGGGTGGGCAGACCGGGGAGCTGTTTTTT.

The rearrangement joins TRBV5-8 to TRBJ2-4; 7 nucleotides match TRBD2. Trimming at V came to 2 bases and at J to 0 bases, leaving 11 bases not matched to a gene. This CDR3 is 18 amino acids long. Germline V gene sequence: CDR1 SGHTS, CDR2 YDEGEE. CDR3 nucleotides: TGTGCCAGCAGCTTTTCAGCGGGAAGGGTTGGAGCCAAAAACATTCAGTACTTC. Translated: CASSFSAGRVGAKNIQYF.

The chain combines TRBV5-1 with TRBJ2-1, with 7 bases matching TRBD1. This CDR3 spans 15 amino acids. The V gene end was trimmed by 0 bases and the J gene end by 5 bases; junction bases not matched to a gene: 5. From germline, CDR1 is SGHRS and CDR2 YFSETQ. The CDR3 is CASSLVGGVHNEQFF. In DNA, the CDR3 is TGCGCCAGCAGCTTGGTAGGGGGCGTTCACAATGAGCAGTTCTTC.

The chain recombines TRBV19 with TRBJ2-4, with D perhaps assigned TRBD1 or TRBD2 (7 bases each). Germline CDR1 is LNHDA and CDR2 is SQIVND (reference sequence). The CDR3 has 14 residues. Trimming shortened V by 9 bases and J by 3 bases, and 15 bases separated the two germline ends. The CDR3 sequence is CASQGGGNKNIQYF. CDR3 coding DNA: TGTGCCAGCCAGGGGGGGGGCAACAAAAACATTCAGTACTTC.

The V and J genes are TRBV2 and TRBJ1-1; the match to TRBD1 covers 11 bases. Germline values: CDR1 SNHLY, CDR2 FYNNEI. V lost 6 bases and J lost 5; bases outside the gene matches: 8. CDR3 length equals 15 residues. CDR3 sequence reads: CASRLLGQGVTEAFF. The CDR3, as DNA: TGTGCCAGCAGGCTCCTGGGACAGGGGGTAACTGAAGCTTTCTTT.

The V gene is TRBV28, the J gene TRBJ1-1, with a tentative D call TRBD1 (5 bases). Germline CDR1 is MDHEN and CDR2 is SYDVKM. The CDR3 is made up of 15 amino acids. V lost 4 bases, J lost 1 base, and 13 bases lay in between. The CDR3 DNA is TGTGCCAGCAGTTCCGGACATCTTGGGAACACTGAAGCTTTCTTT. It yields the protein CASSSGHLGNTEAFF.

This rearrangement joins TRBV9 to TRBJ2-1, with TRBD2 matching 12 bases. Germline loops: CDR1 SGDLS, CDR2 YYNGEE. This CDR3 region has 19 residues. Trimming at V came to 3 bases and at J to 3 bases, leaving 13 bases not matched to a gene. The CDR3 reads CASSDHPGLAGLNYNEQFF. The CDR3, as DNA: TGTGCCAGCAGCGACCACCCGGGACTAGCGGGTTTAAACTACAATGAGCAGTTCTTC.

In DNA form, the CDR3 reads TGTGCCAGCTCAGCTCAGGGCTTCCAAGAGACCCAGTACTTC. Its translation is CASSAQGFQETQYF. The V call is TRBV18, the J call TRBJ2-5; maybe TRBD1 (5 bases). The length of the CDR3 is 14 residues. The V end was cut by 5 bases, the J end by 1 base, with 11 bases between. From germline, CDR1 is KGHSH and CDR2 LQKENI.

This clone showed up just once. The chain carries TRBV7-8 and TRBJ2-7, with D perhaps TRBD1 (5 bases). Trimming stripped 4 bases from V and 2 bases from J, with 15 bases between. CDR1 SGHVS and CDR2 FQNEAQ come from the germline V gene. The CDR3 is 15 amino acids. DNA for the CDR3: TGTGCCAGCAGCTCAACCAGGGTGACAACCTACGAGCAGTACTTC. This codes for CASSSTRVTTYEQYF. Based on the CDR3 plus reference TRBV7-8 and TRBJ2-7, the full variable domain is GAGVSQSPRYKVAKRGQDVALRCDPISGHVSLFWYQQALGQGPEFLTYFQNEAQLDKSGLPSDRFFAERPEGSVSTLKIQRTQQEDSAVYLCASSSTRVTTYEQYFGPGTRLTVT.

This clone was observed a single time. The rearrangement links TRBV5-8 to TRBJ1-4; D gene ambiguous. From germline, CDR1 is SGHTS and CDR2 YDEGEE. The CDR3 covers 12 residues. Trimming left V 1 base short and J 8 bases short, with 6 bases between. The CDR3 DNA follows: TGTGCCAGCAGCTTGAGAACCGAAAAACTGTTTTTT. Protein product: CASSLRTEKLFF. Supplemented by reference TRBV5-8 and TRBJ1-4, the full variable domain reads EAGVTQSPTHLIKTRGQQATLRCSPISGHTSVYWYQQALGLGLQFLLWYDEGEERNRGNFPPRFSGRQFPNYSSELNVNALELEDSALYLCASSLRTEKLFFGSGTQLSVL.